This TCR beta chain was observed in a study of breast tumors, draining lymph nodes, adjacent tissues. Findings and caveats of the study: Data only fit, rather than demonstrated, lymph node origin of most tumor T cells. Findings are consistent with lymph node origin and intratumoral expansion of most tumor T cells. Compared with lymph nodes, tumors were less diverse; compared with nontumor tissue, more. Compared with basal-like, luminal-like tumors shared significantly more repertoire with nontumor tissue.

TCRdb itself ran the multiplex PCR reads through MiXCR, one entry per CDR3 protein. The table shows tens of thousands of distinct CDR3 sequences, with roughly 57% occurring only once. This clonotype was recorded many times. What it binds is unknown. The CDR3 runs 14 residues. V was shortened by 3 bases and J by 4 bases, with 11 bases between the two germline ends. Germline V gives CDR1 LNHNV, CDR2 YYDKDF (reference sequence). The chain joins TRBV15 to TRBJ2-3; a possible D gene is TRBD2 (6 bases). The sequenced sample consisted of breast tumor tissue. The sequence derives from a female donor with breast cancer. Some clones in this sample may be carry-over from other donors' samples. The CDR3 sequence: CATSRRLGADTQYF. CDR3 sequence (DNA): TGTGCCACCAGCAGGAGACTAGGGGCAGATACGCAGTATTTT.